This section outlines one T cell receptor (beta chain) sequence together with its context. Its antigen is still unknown. The data are from a study of cytotoxic CD8 clonotypes in ibrutinib-treated CLL. Study-level findings and limits: Clonality correlated strongly with circulating CD8+ T cells and exceeded age-matched healthy donors at baseline. Public clonotypes, found uncommonly, either contracted or stayed stable on treatment.

Per the germline V gene, CDR1 is MNHNY and CDR2 is SVGAGI (reference sequence). The CDR3 is 14 residues long. J was trimmed by 7 bases and V by 4 bases; bases with no gene match: 4. Deep sequencing aimed at 1 in 200,000 to 1 in 1 million T cells' resolution. The data were produced by immunoSEQ multiplex PCR, yet TCRdb's version contains in-frame clones alone and is incomplete. The sample shows about 300,000 clones, roughly four fifths of them seen only once. The sequences come from PBMCs, collected at disease progression, from a patient treated with ibrutinib. The rearrangement uses TRBV6-6 and TRBJ2-1; TRBD2 matches at 10 bases. The clonotype was recovered from a human donor with chronic lymphocytic leukemia. Written as DNA, the CDR3 is TGTGCCAGCAGTTTCGGACTAGCGGAGAATGAGCAGTTCTTC. Its translation: CASSFGLAENEQFF.